This entry features one T cell receptor beta chain sequence. These data come from a study of blood T cell repertoires in COVID-19. TCRdb keeps only in-frame clones here, not all; method: immunoSEQ multiplex PCR. The table includes approximately 46,000 clones, 80% to 90% detected once. Germline V CDR1 and CDR2: MNHEY, SVGAGI. The CDR3 consists of 14 residues. The J segment lost 4 bases and the V segment lost 6 bases, leaving 3 bases of the junction unmatched. This clonotype originated in a woman in her fifties or sixties with acute or convalescent COVID-19. The specimen sequenced was peripheral blood. V and J are TRBV6-5 and TRBJ1-6; 7 nucleotides match TRBD1. CDR3 nucleotide sequence: TGTGCCAGCAGCCCGGGACAGTATAATTCACCCCTCCACTTT. Translation: CASSPGQYNSPLHF.